This T cell receptor beta chain was observed in a study of long-term antiretroviral therapy in people with HIV. A v3.0 immunoSEQ assay was performed at survey level. Libraries were prepared by immunoSEQ multiplex PCR; TCRdb keeps only in-frame clonotypes and omits some of them. The table lists over 35,000 clones, about 86% of them singletons, with roughly 3.9% in the top ten. The sequence was collected from a young woman with HIV. Sequenced material: unsorted PBMCs, taken just before starting antiretroviral therapy.

CDR3 sequence (DNA): TGTGCCAGCATATCCTTTGGACAGGGAACAGATACGCAGTATTTT. Its protein is CASISFGQGTDTQYF. The chain joins TRBV28 to TRBJ2-3, with 8 bases matching TRBD1. The CDR3 is 15 residues long. Trimming took 7 bases from V and 3 from J; bases not matched to a gene: 9. Germline V CDR1 and CDR2: MDHEN, SYDVKM.